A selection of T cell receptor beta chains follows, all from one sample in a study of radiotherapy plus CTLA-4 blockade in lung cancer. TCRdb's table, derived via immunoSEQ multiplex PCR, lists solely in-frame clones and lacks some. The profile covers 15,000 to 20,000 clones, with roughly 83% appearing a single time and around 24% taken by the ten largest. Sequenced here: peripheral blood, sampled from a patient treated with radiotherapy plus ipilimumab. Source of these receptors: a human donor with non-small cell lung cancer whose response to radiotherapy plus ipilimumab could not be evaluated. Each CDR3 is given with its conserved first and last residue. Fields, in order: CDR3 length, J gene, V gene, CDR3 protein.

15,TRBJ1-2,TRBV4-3,CASSQGPGTTYGYTF
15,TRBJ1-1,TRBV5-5,CASSRDRLMNTEAFF
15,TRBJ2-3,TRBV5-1,CASSLGQGSTDTQYF
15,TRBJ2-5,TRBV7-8,CASSLRGGLEETQYF
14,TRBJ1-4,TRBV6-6,CASRGGWGEEKLFF
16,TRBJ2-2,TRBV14,CASSQHNRVFTGELFF
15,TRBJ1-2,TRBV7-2,CASSLEGSGWDGYTF
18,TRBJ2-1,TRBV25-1,CASSGPPLAGGSYNEQFF
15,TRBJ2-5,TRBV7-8,CASSSPGQYQETQYF
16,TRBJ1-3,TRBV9,CASSAIGTGVGNTIYF
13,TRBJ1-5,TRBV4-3,CASSPDRDQPQHF